The present entry profiles one T cell receptor (beta chain) with its context. The target antigen is unknown. This record belongs to a study of OX40 agonist ivuxolimab in advanced cancers. Study in general: An anti-OX40 (CD134) antibody with agonistic activity, ivuxolimab, was administered to patients. Having had anti-PD-1, anti-PD-L1 or anti-CTLA-4 therapy before was allowed, and roughly 40% had some. Dose-escalation subjects each had hepatocellular carcinoma, melanoma, renal cell or head and neck cancer.

V lost 7 bases and J lost 7, with 13 bases in between. Germline loops: CDR1 SNHLY, CDR2 FYNNEI. The CDR3 spans 13 residues. Study results and caveats: Partial responders treated at 0.1-3.0 mg/kg exhibited clonal expansion among the lowest measured.

Measured with immunoSEQ multiplex PCR; TCRdb has only the in-frame clones, and not every one. This sample yields tens of thousands of clones, of which 80% to 90% are seen a single time; over 9.5% belongs to the top ten. The clonotype originates from an adult with an advanced solid tumor such as melanoma, head and neck, liver or kidney cancer. The sequencing used CD4+ or CD8+ T cells sorted from blood, collected in a trial of the OX40 agonist ivuxolimab. The rearrangement uses TRBV2 and TRBJ1-4; tentatively, D is TRBD1 (6 bases). In nucleotides, the CDR3 is TGTGCCAGCAATCTGCCGGACAGTGAAAAACTGTTTTTT. It is translated as CASNLPDSEKLFF.